This T cell receptor beta chain derives from a study of cytomegalovirus exposure and HLA in healthy donors (TCRdb year 2017). Notes on the research overall: An earlier analysis of 587 of the donors reported about 250 Gb of sequence data and some 120 million unique TCR beta sequences from about 180 million T cells. About 300 gigabases of sequencing data and 70 million to 100 million unique TCR sequences were included in an early release covering 550 to 650 HLA-typed donors. The genetic ancestry cluster associated with self-reported Caucasian donors included over 80% of the roughly 400 genotyped donors. The aim of the study was to test whether cataloging public T cell receptors could identify signatures of past pathogen exposure. The study used immunosequencing to profile the T cell repertoires of 666 subjects and linked those repertoires to cytomegalovirus serostatus. In addition to the first cohort of approximately 670 subjects, a separate validation cohort of under 150 different subjects was used. The study combined high-throughput TCR immunosequencing, statistical association of individual TCRs with disease status, and machine learning to predict cytomegalovirus infection status. To study patterns of TCR occurrence, a later analysis re-analyzed previously published TCR beta repertoires from 650 to 750 donors and added high-resolution HLA genotyping. The later analysis used no new phenotypic data to find candidate immune exposures, relying instead on TCR beta sequences and their occurrence across donors. To decide whether each TCR beta V gene segment behaved as functional or pseudogenic, an earlier analysis of nearly 600 of the donors relied on high-throughput TCR beta sequencing. Donor age, sex, ethnicity and CMV serostatus were compiled together with the repertoire data. A later genetic analysis took genome-wide SNP genotypes for about 60% of the roughly 670 donors and used that subset as a discovery cohort. All discovery cohort repertoires had been generated on a single sequencing platform. Class I and class II HLA loci were covered by the typing at four-digit resolution. The number of typed donors differed by locus: about 620-640 for A, B, C, DRB1 and DQB1; 522 for DQA1; 606 for DPA1; and some 470 for DPB1. Because of strong linkage in the cohort, 4 to 6 DR-DQ haplotypes were treated as single units for association and clustering. Among over 350 genotyped donors of the cohort, an average of 235,054 unique TCR beta nucleotide sequences were sequenced per donor, around 18% of them non-productive.

Summary of the overall study and its limitations: A further reported finding was that TCR beta sequences accurately predicted the HLA-A and HLA-B alleles for most subjects in the first cohort. A later genetic analysis reported fewer N-insertions in productive TCRs among donors in an Asian-associated ancestry cluster than the roughly 690-donor mean. A later analysis found that HLA-associated TCR beta chains were more clonally expanded and had lower generation probabilities than equally common non-associated chains. For the cohort, immune exposure information was limited to CMV serostatus. When HLA alleles, especially DR and DQ, strongly co-occurred, TCR associations were difficult to assign to individual alleles. The authors suggested that the approach could potentially be generalized to other disease states and immunological phenotypes. In vitro tests confirmed that a few of the cytomegalovirus-associated TCR beta chains recognize cytomegalovirus antigens. A later analysis reported that several top co-occurrence clusters appeared linked to parvovirus B19, influenza, CMV and Epstein-Barr virus. Because counts were too low, roughly 16 rarely observed V segments, including chromosome 9 orphons, were excluded from the earlier analysis of some 540 of the donors. In both the original and validation cohorts, the classifier was reported to diagnose cytomegalovirus status with high specificity and sensitivity. While some public TCRs were present in many individuals, most TCR sequences turned up only very rarely across donors. A cluster of highly shared sequence variants was judged likely to be a technical artifact of the sequencing pipeline. Some IMGT-functional V segments, including TRBV6-2 and TRBV6-3, could not be told apart with the 87-base-pair reads, so those segments were excluded. A total of 150 to 200 TCR beta chains were listed by the study as associated with cytomegalovirus. Linkage disequilibrium might explain the correlated functional status among segregating V segments, but an unknown experimental factor could not be excluded. In an earlier analysis of about 600 of the donors, most TCR beta V segments appeared in productive rearrangements about 90% or about 30% of the time, broadly matching IMGT annotations. This cohort had only TCR beta chains sequenced, and the lack of alpha or paired-chain data limited which features could be detected. According to a later analysis, TCR association rates differed among HLA loci, with DRB1 alleles showing the most associated TCRs and HLA-C alleles showing the fewest. Because HLA typing was unavailable for some donors at each locus, only the typed subset was used in association tests. A later analysis found that most CMV-associated TCR beta chains appeared HLA-restricted, with HLA associations seemingly driven largely by CMV exposure. Specific HLA alleles were associated with 16,951 TCR beta sequences at a false discovery rate of 0.05 in a later analysis. In a later genetic analysis, a missense DCLRE1C variant was associated with V-gene and J-gene trimming of TCR beta chains, and the association was replicated in an independent cohort. Sequencing depth was assumed to be roughly uniform across donors in the presence/absence analyses, though that assumption may not hold.

For this clone: Its recognized antigen is unknown. There are no base qualities to consult, and no much larger clone falls within one base. This specimen includes other DNA sequences encoding the same CDR3.

The CDR3 goes from the cysteine to the phenylalanine over 11 residues. Left in the record is the CDR3 DNA by itself, 33 bases read in frame from the first base. V and J lose 3 bases and 2 bases, and a span of 4 bases separates them. CDR1 and CDR2, looked up from the germline V gene (reference sequence), are GTSNPN and SVGIG. Libraries were made using the immunoSEQ multiplex PCR assay. For the multiplex PCR, a mixture combining 60 forward primers for TCR Vbeta segments and 13 reverse primers for TCR Jbeta segments was used. A multiplex PCR assay on genomic DNA amplified the CDR3 region of rearranged TCR beta genes. The amplified TCR beta libraries were sequenced on the Illumina HiSeq System as 87-base-pair reads. The study's processing was this. In a later analysis, around 80 million unique TCR beta chains were counted across the roughly 700 repertoires, and roughly 11 million of these chains were shared by at least two donors. Raw reads were error-corrected and collapsed into unique sequences by a nearest-neighbor algorithm in which closely related sequences were merged to remove PCR and sequencing errors. V, D and J gene segments were assigned by aligning CDR3 sequences to IMGT reference sequences. For a sequence to be retained, at least a six-nucleotide match to both a V gene segment and a J gene segment was required. A rearrangement was called productive if the CDR3 had no stop codons and remained in frame with V and J, and every other rearrangement was called non-productive. CDR3 was defined according to IMGT convention as the region running from the second conserved V-encoded cysteine to the conserved J-encoded phenylalanine. The earlier analysis of approximately 500 of the donors excluded sequences that lacked an unambiguous match to a single V gene segment. An earlier analysis of several hundred of the donors called V segments functional above 56.7% productive rearrangements and segregating when the between-donor standard deviation exceeded 5%. A statistical classification framework was built to diagnose cytomegalovirus status from the catalog of TCR beta chain sequences. In a later analysis, TCR nucleotide sequences were compared against IMGT/GENE-DB human TR gene sequences so that V and J genes could be assigned. A later analysis assigned CDR3 sequences and most-parsimonious VDJ recombination scenarios with the TCRdist pipeline. In a later analysis, each TCR beta chain was defined by its CDR3 amino acid sequence together with its V-gene family, and reads without a unique V-gene family were excluded. In a later analysis, approximately 590 highly shared, low-generation-probability nucleotide sequences were removed to address suspected cross-contamination and a sequencing artifact. In a later analysis, a clonal expansion index for each public chain was calculated from normalized within-repertoire ranks of inferred template counts. In a later analysis, generation probabilities were computed using a VDJ recombination model fitted to out-of-frame rearrangements, and the results were checked against IGoR. In a later analysis, TCR-TCR, TCR-HLA and TCR-CMV co-occurrence was scored with hypergeometric tests, and a repertoire-size bias correction was applied to TCR pairs. A later analysis estimated false discovery rates by permuting HLA or CMV assignments 20 times. A later analysis grouped co-occurring TCRs with DBSCAN, adding TCRdist sequence similarity when clustering within HLA-allele-positive subsets. For co-occurrence clustering, repertoires with fewer than 30,000 or more than 120,000 public chains were excluded, along with a handful of repertoires with anomalous nucleotide sharing. As stored in TCRdb, this immuneACCESS dataset retains in-frame rearrangements with V and J assigned. A fraction of the clones does not appear; measured against another copy, unresolved V genes explain less than half of the discrepancy, and the remainder lacks a known reason. The V and J calls and clone size come from that table; D and trimming were worked out from the DNA. Present in this sample are about 160,000 clones, 82% of which were seen just once. The leading ten clones occupy about 10% of the sample.

In total, approximately 700 healthy bone marrow donors made up the cohort. All cohort members were sampled while nominally healthy, although unrecorded immune exposures were likely present. The donor tested CMV seropositive, placing the donor among the 289 seropositive members of the cohort. A peripheral blood sample was collected from each donor, and TCR beta sequencing was performed on peripheral blood mononuclear cells. The Qiagen DNeasy Blood Extraction Kit was used to extract genomic DNA from the blood cell samples. Sequencing used PBMCs. The source of this sequence is a man in his fifties in good health and CMV-seropositive. The chain employs TRBV30 and TRBJ2-5; the D gene lacks a confident call. The CDR3 is CAWSGQETQYF. The DNA sequence reads TGTGCCTGGAGCGGGCAAGAGACCCAGTACTTC.